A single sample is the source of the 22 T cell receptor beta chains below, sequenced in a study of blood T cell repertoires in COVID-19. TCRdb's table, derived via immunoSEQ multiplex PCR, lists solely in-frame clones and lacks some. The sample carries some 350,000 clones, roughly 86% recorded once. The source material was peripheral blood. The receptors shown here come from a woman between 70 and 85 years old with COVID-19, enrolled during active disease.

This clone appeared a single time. The CDR3 region is CASSSIGQAPYEQYF. The DNA of the CDR3 is TGTGCCAGCAGTTCTATCGGACAGGCTCCCTACGAGCAGTACTTC. The chain is built from TRBV28 and TRBJ2-7; 7 bases fit TRBD1. CDR3 length: 15 amino acids. CDR1 is MDHEN and CDR2 is SYDVKM in the germline V gene. J gave up 2 bases and V 4 bases, and 8 bases lay outside the gene matches.

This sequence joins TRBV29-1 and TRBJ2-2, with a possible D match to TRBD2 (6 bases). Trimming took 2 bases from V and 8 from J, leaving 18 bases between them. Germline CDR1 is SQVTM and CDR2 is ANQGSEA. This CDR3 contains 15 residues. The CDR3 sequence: CSVESGEAGWGELFF. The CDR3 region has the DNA TGCAGCGTTGAATCCGGGGAGGCCGGATGGGGGGAGCTGTTTTTT.

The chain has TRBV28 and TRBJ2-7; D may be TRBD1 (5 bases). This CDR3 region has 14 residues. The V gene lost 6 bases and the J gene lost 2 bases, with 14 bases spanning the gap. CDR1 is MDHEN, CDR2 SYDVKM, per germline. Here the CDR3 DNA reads TGTGCCAGCAGCCGTTCAGGGTCCACCTACGAGCAGTACTTC. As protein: CASSRSGSTYEQYF.

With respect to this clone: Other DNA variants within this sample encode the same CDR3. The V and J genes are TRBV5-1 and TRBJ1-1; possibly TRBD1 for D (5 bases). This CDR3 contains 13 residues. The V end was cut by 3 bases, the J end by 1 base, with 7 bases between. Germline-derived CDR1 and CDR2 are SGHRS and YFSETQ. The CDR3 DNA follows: TGCGCCAGCAGCTCGCAGGGGAACACTGAAGCTTTCTTT. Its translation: CASSSQGNTEAFF.

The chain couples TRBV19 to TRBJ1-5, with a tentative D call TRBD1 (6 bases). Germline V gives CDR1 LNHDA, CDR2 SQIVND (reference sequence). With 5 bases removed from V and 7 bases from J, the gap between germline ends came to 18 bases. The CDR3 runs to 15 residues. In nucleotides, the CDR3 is TGTGCCAGTAGTGGGGTGGGGGCGAGAAACCAGCCCCAGCATTTT. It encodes CASSGVGARNQPQHF.

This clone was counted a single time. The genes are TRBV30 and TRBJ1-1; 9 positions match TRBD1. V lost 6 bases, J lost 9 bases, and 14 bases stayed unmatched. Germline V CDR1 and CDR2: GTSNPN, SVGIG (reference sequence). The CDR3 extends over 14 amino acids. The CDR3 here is CACGRGDRVKKAFF. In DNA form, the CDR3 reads TGTGCCTGCGGAAGAGGGGACAGGGTCAAAAAAGCTTTCTTT.

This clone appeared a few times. Written as DNA, the CDR3 is TGCGCCAGCAGCTTGACAGGGAACACCGGGGAGCTGTTTTTT. This codes for CASSLTGNTGELFF. The chain joins TRBV5-1 to TRBJ2-2; tentatively, D is TRBD1 (5 bases). Per the germline V gene, CDR1 is SGHRS and CDR2 is YFSETQ. CDR3 length equals 14 residues. Trimming took off 1 base at V and 1 base at J, with 5 bases between the two ends.

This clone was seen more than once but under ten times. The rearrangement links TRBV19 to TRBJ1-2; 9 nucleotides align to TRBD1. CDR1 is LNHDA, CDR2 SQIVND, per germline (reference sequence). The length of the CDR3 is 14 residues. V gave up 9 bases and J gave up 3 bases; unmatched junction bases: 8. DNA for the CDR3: TGTGCCAGAAAGGGGGACAGGGCCTACTATGGCTACACCTTC. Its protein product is CARKGDRAYYGYTF.

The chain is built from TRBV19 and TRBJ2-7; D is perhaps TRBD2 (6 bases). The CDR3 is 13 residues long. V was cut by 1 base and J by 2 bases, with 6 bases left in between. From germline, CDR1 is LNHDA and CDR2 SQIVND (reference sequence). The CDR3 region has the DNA TGTGCCAGTAGTATAGGGGGGGCCTACGAGCAGTACTTC. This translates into CASSIGGAYEQYF.

For the CDR3, the DNA is TGTGCCAGCTCATTAAGAGCTGCGGGGGCCTACGAGCAGTACTTC. It codes for CASSLRAAGAYEQYF. The rearrangement uses TRBV18 and TRBJ2-7; 7 bases map to TRBD2. Germline CDR1 reads KGHSH; CDR2 reads LQKENI. This CDR3 region has 15 residues. Unmatched junction bases numbered 9, after V lost 5 bases and J lost 2 bases.

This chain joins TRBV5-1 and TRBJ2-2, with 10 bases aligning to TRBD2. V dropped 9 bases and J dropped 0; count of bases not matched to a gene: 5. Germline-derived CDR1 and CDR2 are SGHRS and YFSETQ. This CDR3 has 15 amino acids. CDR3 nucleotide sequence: TGCGCCACCAGGACTAGCGGTTCGAACACCGGGGAGCTGTTTTTT. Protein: CATRTSGSNTGELFF.

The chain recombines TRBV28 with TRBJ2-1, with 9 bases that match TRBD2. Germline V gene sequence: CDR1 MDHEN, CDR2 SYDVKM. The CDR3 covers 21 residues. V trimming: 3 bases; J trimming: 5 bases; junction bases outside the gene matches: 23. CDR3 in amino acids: CASSLRKSRQRRAGGHNEQFF. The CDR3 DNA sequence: TGTGCCAGCAGTTTGAGGAAGAGTCGACAGCGACGAGCGGGGGGACACAATGAGCAGTTCTTC.

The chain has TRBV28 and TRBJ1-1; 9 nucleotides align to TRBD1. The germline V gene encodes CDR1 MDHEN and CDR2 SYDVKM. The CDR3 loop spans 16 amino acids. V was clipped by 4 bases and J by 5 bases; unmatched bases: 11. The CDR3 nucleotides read TGTGCCAGCAGTTCACCCTTCGGGACAGGGATTACTGAAGCTTTCTTT. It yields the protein CASSSPFGTGITEAFF. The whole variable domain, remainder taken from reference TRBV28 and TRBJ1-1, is DVKVTQSSRYLVKRTGEKVFLECVQDMDHENMFWYRQDPGLGLRLIYFSYDVKMKEKGDIPEGYSVSREKKERFSLILESASTNQTSMYLCASSSPFGTGITEAFFGQGTRLTVV.

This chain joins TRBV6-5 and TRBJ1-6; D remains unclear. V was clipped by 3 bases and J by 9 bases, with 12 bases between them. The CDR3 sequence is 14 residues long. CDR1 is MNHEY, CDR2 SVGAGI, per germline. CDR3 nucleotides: TGTGCCAGCAGTTATGCCTTTGAGGTTTCACCCCTCCACTTT. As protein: CASSYAFEVSPLHF.

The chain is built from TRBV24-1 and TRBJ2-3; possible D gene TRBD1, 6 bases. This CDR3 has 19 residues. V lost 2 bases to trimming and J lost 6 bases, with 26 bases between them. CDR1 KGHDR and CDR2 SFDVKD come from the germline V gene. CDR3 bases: TGTGCCACCAGTGATTCACGGGCAGGGGACGACTTACCACAGGATACGCAGTATTTT. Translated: CATSDSRAGDDLPQDTQYF.

CDR3 amino acids: CASSSQQGASFYGYTF. The CDR3, as DNA: TGTGCCAGTAGTTCTCAACAGGGGGCGAGTTTCTATGGCTACACCTTC. The rearrangement uses TRBV19 and TRBJ1-2; 9 bases fit TRBD1. The CDR3 is made up of 16 amino acids. The V gene end was trimmed by 5 bases and the J gene end by 4 bases; junction bases not matched to a gene: 11. The germline CDR1 and CDR2 sequences are LNHDA and SQIVND (reference sequence).

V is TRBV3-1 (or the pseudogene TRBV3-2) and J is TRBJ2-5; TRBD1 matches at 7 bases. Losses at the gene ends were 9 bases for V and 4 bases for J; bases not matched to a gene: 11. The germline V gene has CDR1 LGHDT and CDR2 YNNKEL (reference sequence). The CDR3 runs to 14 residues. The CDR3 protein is CASRDSLSGETQYF. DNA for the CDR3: TGTGCCAGTAGGGACAGTCTTTCTGGAGAGACCCAGTACTTC.

The DNA of the CDR3 is TGTGCCAGCAGTTTAAAAGGGGCAGGGTATGGCGTACGAAACACCATATATTTT. This translates into CASSLKGAGYGVRNTIYF. The gene calls are TRBV27 and TRBJ1-3, with D maybe TRBD1 (5 bases). Germline CDR1 reads MNHEY; CDR2 reads SMNVEV (reference sequence). The V gene lost 2 bases and the J gene lost 5 bases, with 22 bases spanning the gap. The CDR3 runs 18 residues.

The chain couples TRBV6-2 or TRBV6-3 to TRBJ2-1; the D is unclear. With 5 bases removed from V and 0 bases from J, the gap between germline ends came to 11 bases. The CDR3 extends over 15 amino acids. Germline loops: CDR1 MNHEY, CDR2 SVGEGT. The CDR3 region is CASSHDTNSYNEQFF. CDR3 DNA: TGTGCCAGCAGTCATGACACCAACTCCTACAATGAGCAGTTCTTC.

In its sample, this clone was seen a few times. CDR3 nucleotide sequence: TGTGCTAGTGGTTTGGATCCCTCCCGGGGAGGAACTGAAGCTTTCTTT. Encoded protein: CASGLDPSRGGTEAFF. The V and J genes are TRBV12-5 and TRBJ1-1; D gene uncertain. Trimming removed 1 base at V and 5 bases at J, with 17 bases between. This CDR3 has 16 amino acids. CDR1 is LGHNT and CDR2 is FRNRAP in the germline V gene.

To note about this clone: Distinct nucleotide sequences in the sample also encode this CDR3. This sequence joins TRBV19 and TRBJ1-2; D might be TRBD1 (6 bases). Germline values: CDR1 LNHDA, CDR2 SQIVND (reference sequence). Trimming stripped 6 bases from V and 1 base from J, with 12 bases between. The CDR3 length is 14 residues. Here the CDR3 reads CASSRDTRNYGYTF. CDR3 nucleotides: TGTGCCAGTAGCCGGGACACCCGTAACTATGGCTACACCTTC. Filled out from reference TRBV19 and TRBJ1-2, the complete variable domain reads DGGITQSPKYLFRKEGQNVTLSCEQNLNHDAMYWYRQDPGQGLRLIYYSQIVNDFQKGDIAEGYSVSREKKESFPLTVTSAQKNPTAFYLCASSRDTRNYGYTFGSGTRLTVV.

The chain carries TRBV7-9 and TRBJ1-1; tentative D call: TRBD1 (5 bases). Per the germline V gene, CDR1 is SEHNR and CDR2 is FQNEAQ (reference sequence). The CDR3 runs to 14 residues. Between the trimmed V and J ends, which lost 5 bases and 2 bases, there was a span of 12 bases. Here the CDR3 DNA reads TGTGCCAGCAGCCCTGGAGGGGTAAACACTGAAGCTTTCTTT. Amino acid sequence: CASSPGGVNTEAFF. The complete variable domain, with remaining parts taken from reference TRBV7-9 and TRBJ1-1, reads DTGVSQNPRHKITKRGQNVTFRCDPISEHNRLYWYRQTLGQGPEFLTYFQNEAQLEKSRLLSDRFSAERPKGSFSTLEIQRTEQGDSAMYLCASSPGGVNTEAFFGQGTRLTVV.